This record covers a single T cell receptor beta chain. Its antigen is undetermined. The data are from a study of T-cell reconstitution after alpha-beta-depleted transplantation in children. The TCRbeta library incorporated unique molecular identifiers. TCRdb re-derived calls from the PCR reads in MiXCR, one entry per CDR3 protein. The data contain 800,000 to 1,000,000 distinct CDR3 sequences, about 26% of them seen just once; the ten biggest clones take up roughly 27%. The V end lost 2 bases, the J end lost 4 bases, and 13 bases lay between the germline ends. CDR1 is SGHTS, CDR2 YDEGEE, per germline. The CDR3 runs 15 residues. Study-wide findings and caveats: A year had passed since transplant, and T-cell counts and diversity by then came mostly from newly produced T cells. Diversity of TCRbeta at day 60 was high in some patients, arising from surviving recipient T cells and thymic progenitors. Reported findings indicate that, about two months after transplant, alpha-beta T cells came from several hundred expanded clones, which were derived from non-depleted graft cells.

This sequence originates from a boy less than two years old who had a stem cell transplant for SCID, so the T cells may come from the graft donor. Material: PBMCs, mostly from graft donor cells, obtained 360 days after TCRalphabeta/CD19-depleted stem cell transplant. The chain uses TRBV5-8 and TRBJ2-1; D gene uncertain. The DNA for the CDR3 is TGTGCCAGCAGCTTTACACGGCAAAAGTACAATGAGCAGTTCTTC. It translates to CASSFTRQKYNEQFF.